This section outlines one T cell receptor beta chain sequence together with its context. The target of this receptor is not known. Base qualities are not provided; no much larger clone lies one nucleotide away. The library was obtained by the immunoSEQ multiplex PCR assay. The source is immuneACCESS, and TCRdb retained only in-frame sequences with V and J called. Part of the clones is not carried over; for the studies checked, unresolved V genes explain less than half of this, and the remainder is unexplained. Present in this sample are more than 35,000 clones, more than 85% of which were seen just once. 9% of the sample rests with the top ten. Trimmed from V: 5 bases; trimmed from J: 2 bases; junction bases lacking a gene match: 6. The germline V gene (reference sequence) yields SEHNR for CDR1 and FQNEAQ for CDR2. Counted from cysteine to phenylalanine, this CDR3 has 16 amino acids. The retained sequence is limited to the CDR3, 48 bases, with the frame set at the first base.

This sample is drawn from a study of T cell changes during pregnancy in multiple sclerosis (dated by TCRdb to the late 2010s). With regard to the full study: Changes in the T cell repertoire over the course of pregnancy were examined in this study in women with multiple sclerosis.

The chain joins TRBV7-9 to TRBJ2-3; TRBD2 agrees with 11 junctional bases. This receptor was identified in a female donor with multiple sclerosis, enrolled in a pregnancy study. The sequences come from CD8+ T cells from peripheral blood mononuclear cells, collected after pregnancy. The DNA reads TGTGCCAGCAGCCCCGCTAGCGGGGGGCCCACAGATACGCAGTATTTT. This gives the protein CASSPASGGPTDTQYF.